One sample yielded the 19 T cell receptor beta chains listed below, sequenced in a study of CD8 T cells in Susac syndrome. Random hexamers were used to reverse transcribe the RNA input (about 0.5 to 1 ug). MiXCR, run by TCRdb on the immunoSEQ multiplex PCR reads, gives a single entry per CDR3 protein. The sample yields over 150,000 distinct CDR3 sequences, around 96% seen once. What was sequenced was CD4+ T cells from PBMCs. Source of these receptors: a human donor with Susac syndrome.

J is TRBJ2-7 and V is TRBV6-2 or TRBV6-3; 9 bases match TRBD1. This CDR3 comprises 16 residues. Trimming at V came to 5 bases and at J to 1 base, leaving 9 bases not matched to a gene. Germline CDR1 reads MNHEY; CDR2 reads SVGEGT. The CDR3: CASSDPGQGTSYEQYF. CDR3 in DNA: TGTGCCAGCAGTGACCCGGGACAGGGAACATCCTACGAGCAGTACTTC.

The rearrangement joins TRBV3-1 to TRBJ1-1; D is uncertain. Germline loops: CDR1 LGHDT, CDR2 YNNKEL (reference sequence). The CDR3 has 13 residues. V was clipped by 4 bases and J by 4 bases, with 10 bases between them. CDR3 nucleotide sequence: TGTGCCAGCAGCCGGGGTGCGACCACTGAAGCTTTCTTT. It specifies CASSRGATTEAFF.

This rearrangement joins TRBV30 to TRBJ2-1, with D tentatively TRBD2 (5 bases). Per the germline V gene, CDR1 is GTSNPN and CDR2 is SVGIG (reference sequence). V gave up 3 bases and J gave up 0 bases, with 9 bases separating them. The CDR3 is 14 amino acids. The CDR3 DNA follows: TGTGCCTGGAGATCGGGGAGCTCCTACAATGAGCAGTTCTTC. Translating gives CAWRSGSSYNEQFF.

Only one count was recorded for this clonotype. The chain employs TRBV11-3 and TRBJ2-3; 12 bases map to TRBD1. The V gene's germline CDR1 is SGHNT and CDR2 YENEEA. Unmatched junction bases numbered 4, after V lost 5 bases and J lost 4 bases. The CDR3 sequence is 15 residues long. CDR3 DNA: TGTGCCAGCAGCAGGGGACAGGGGGCTGCAGATACGCAGTATTTT. It codes for CASSRGQGAADTQYF.

This rearrangement joins TRBV12-3 or TRBV12-4 to TRBJ2-5; maybe TRBD2 (7 bases). Trimming took 8 bases from V and 5 from J, leaving 15 bases between them. CDR3 length: 13 residues. The CDR3 here is CASQRGALETQYF. CDR3 nucleotides: TGTGCCAGCCAACGGGGGGCCCTGGAGACCCAGTACTTC.

The chain couples TRBV28 to TRBJ2-7; 8 bases fit TRBD2. The CDR3 is made up of 15 amino acids. Germline V gene lookup returns CDR1 MDHEN and CDR2 SYDVKM. Unmatched junction bases numbered 11, after V lost 7 bases and J lost 3 bases. CDR3 sequence: CASTGWASGRYEQYV. The CDR3 DNA reads as TGTGCCAGCACCGGGTGGGCTAGCGGGCGCTACGAGCAGTACGTC.

The chain has TRBV12-3 or TRBV12-4 and TRBJ2-5; TRBD1 is a possible D gene (7 bases). Trimming removed 3 bases at V and 2 bases at J, with 25 bases between. The CDR3 is 19 amino acids. The CDR3 DNA reads TGTGCCAGCAGTTTGAGGGGTTGGGGGGACAGATACGATCAAGAGACCCAGTACTTC. Its translation: CASSLRGWGDRYDQETQYF.

This chain links TRBV5-1 with TRBJ1-2; the D gene is possibly TRBD1 (5 bases). The CDR3 is 14 amino acids. Germline V gene lookup returns CDR1 SGHRS and CDR2 YFSETQ. Trimming removed 4 bases at V and 0 bases at J, with 10 bases between. As DNA, the CDR3 is TGCGCCAGCAGCCTCGACAGCCCTAACTATGGCTACACCTTC. It translates to CASSLDSPNYGYTF. Combining the CDR3 with reference TRBV5-1 and TRBJ1-2 gives the whole variable domain KAGVTQTPRYLIKTRGQQVTLSCSPISGHRSVSWYQQTPGQGLQFLFEYFSETQRNKGNFPGRFSGRQFSNSRSEMNVSTLELGDSALYLCASSLDSPNYGYTFGSGTRLTVV.

The chain uses TRBV30 and TRBJ2-5; 7 bases line up with TRBD2. After removal of 0 bases from V and 2 bases from J, the junction contained 9 bases not matched to a gene. CDR3 length: 16 amino acids. Germline V gene data show CDR1 as GTSNPN and CDR2 as SVGIG (reference sequence). CDR3 protein: CAWSVGVGGFQETQYF. The CDR3 DNA is TGTGCCTGGAGTGTGGGGGTGGGAGGGTTTCAAGAGACCCAGTACTTC. The whole variable domain, remainder taken from reference TRBV30 and TRBJ2-5, is SQTIHQWPATLVQPVGSPLSLECTVEGTSNPNLYWYRQAAGRGLQLLFYSVGIGQISSEVPQNLSASRPQDRQFILSSKKLLLSDSGFYLCAWSVGVGGFQETQYFGPGTRLLVL.

This chain connects TRBV4-1 to TRBJ1-2, with 7 bases fitting TRBD1. From germline, CDR1 is MGHRA and CDR2 YSYEKL. V trimming: 3 bases; J trimming: 1 base; junction bases outside the gene matches: 5. The CDR3 sequence is 15 residues long. The CDR3 loop reads CASSHRQGGNYGYTF. CDR3 DNA sequence: TGCGCCAGCAGCCACAGACAGGGTGGTAACTATGGCTACACCTTC.

Here the CDR3 reads CASSPPFGQETQYF. CDR3 coding DNA: TGTGCCAGCAGCCCCCCCTTTGGCCAAGAGACCCAGTACTTC. The chain employs TRBV7-9 and TRBJ2-5; unclear D gene. Trimming cost V 5 bases and J 1 base, with 11 bases left between them. The CDR3 is made up of 14 amino acids. Germline assignment: CDR1 SEHNR and CDR2 FQNEAQ (reference sequence).

J is TRBJ2-5 and V is TRBV20-1; possibly TRBD1 or TRBD2 for D (5 bases each). The V and J ends lost 6 bases and 2 bases respectively, with 13 bases between them. The CDR3 loop spans 13 amino acids. Per germline, CDR1 DFQATT and CDR2 SNEGSKA (reference sequence). This CDR3 is CSAPGPLQETQYF. CDR3 DNA: TGCAGTGCCCCGGGGCCGCTGCAAGAGACCCAGTACTTC.

The chain joins TRBV20-1 to TRBJ2-7, with 9 nucleotides matching TRBD1. V lost 2 bases, J lost 2 bases, and 4 bases stayed unmatched. This CDR3 comprises 14 residues. Germline V lookup: CDR1 DFQATT, CDR2 SNEGSKA (reference sequence). The CDR3 protein is CSARWTGAPYEQYF. In nucleotides, the CDR3 is TGCAGTGCTAGATGGACAGGGGCTCCCTACGAGCAGTACTTC.

The V gene is TRBV12-3 or TRBV12-4, the J gene TRBJ1-1; the match to TRBD1 covers 7 bases. With 6 bases clipped from V and 5 bases from J, the junction kept 6 bases outside the gene matches. The CDR3 sequence is 13 residues long. CDR3 in amino acids: CASRPTGQTEAFF. The CDR3 DNA reads TGTGCCAGCAGACCGACAGGGCAGACTGAAGCTTTCTTT.

V is TRBV28 and J is TRBJ1-6, with 8 bases aligning to TRBD1. J gave up 6 bases and V 5 bases, and 6 bases lay outside the gene matches. Germline assignment: CDR1 MDHEN and CDR2 SYDVKM. The CDR3 sequence is 15 residues long. As DNA, the CDR3 is TGTGCCAGCAGTCCTGGGACAGGCCTTAATTCACCCCTCCACTTT. This gives the protein CASSPGTGLNSPLHF. Looking up the rest from reference TRBV28 and TRBJ1-6 gives the full variable domain: DVKVTQSSRYLVKRTGEKVFLECVQDMDHENMFWYRQDPGLGLRLIYFSYDVKMKEKGDIPEGYSVSREKKERFSLILESASTNQTSMYLCASSPGTGLNSPLHFGNGTRLTVT.

V and J are TRBV5-1 and TRBJ2-1, with 14 bases lining up with TRBD2. CDR3 length: 15 amino acids. The V segment lost 4 bases and the J segment 6 bases; nucleotides outside the gene matches: 3. The germline V gene has CDR1 SGHRS and CDR2 YFSETQ. For the CDR3, the DNA is TGCGCCAGCAGCCGACTAGCGGGAGGGCTCAATGAGCAGTTCTTC. This encodes CASSRLAGGLNEQFF.

The sample holds one count of this clonotype. The chain couples TRBV3-1 to TRBJ1-3, with a possible D match to TRBD1 (6 bases). V was pared by 4 bases and J by 8 bases, with 15 bases between. This CDR3 spans 14 amino acids. Germline-derived CDR1 and CDR2 are LGHDT and YNNKEL (reference sequence). The CDR3 reads CASSPSTGKDTIYF. The CDR3, as DNA: TGTGCCAGCAGCCCAAGCACAGGGAAAGACACCATATATTTT.

This chain links TRBV11-2 with TRBJ2-1; maybe TRBD2 (5 bases). The ends were cut back, 5 bases at V and 6 bases at J, with 14 bases in the middle. The CDR3 spans 14 residues. Germline lookup yields CDR1 SGHAT and CDR2 FQNNGV. The CDR3 loop reads CASSRRLAPNEQFF. The CDR3 nucleotides read TGTGCCAGCAGCCGGCGGCTAGCCCCCAATGAGCAGTTCTTC.

The V gene is TRBV14, the J gene TRBJ2-4, with D perhaps TRBD1 (6 bases). Looked up from germline, CDR1 is SGHDN and CDR2 is FVKESK. The V gene lost 0 bases and the J gene lost 6 bases, with 12 bases spanning the gap. The CDR3 runs to 15 residues. The CDR3 spells CASSQEFRTANIQYF. The CDR3 coding sequence is TGTGCCAGCAGCCAAGAGTTTAGGACAGCAAACATTCAGTACTTC.